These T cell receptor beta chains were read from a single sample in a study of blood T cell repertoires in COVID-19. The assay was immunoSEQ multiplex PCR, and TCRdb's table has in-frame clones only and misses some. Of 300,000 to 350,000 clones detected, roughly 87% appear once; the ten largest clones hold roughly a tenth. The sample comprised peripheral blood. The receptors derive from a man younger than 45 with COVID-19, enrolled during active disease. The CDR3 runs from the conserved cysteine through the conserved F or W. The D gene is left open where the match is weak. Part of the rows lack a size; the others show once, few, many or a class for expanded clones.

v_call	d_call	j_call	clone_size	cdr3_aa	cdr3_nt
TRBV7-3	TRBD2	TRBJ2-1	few	CASSLKRYGTSGGPYNEQFF	TGTGCCAGCAGCTTAAAACGATATGGGACTAGCGGGGGGCCCTACAATGAGCAGTTCTTC
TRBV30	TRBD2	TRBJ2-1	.	CAWTRLAGVGNEQFF	TGTGCCTGGACCCGACTAGCGGGAGTAGGCAATGAGCAGTTCTTC
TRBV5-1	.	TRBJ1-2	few	CASSFNSANSGYTF	TGCGCCAGCAGCTTCAACAGTGCTAATAGTGGCTACACCTTC
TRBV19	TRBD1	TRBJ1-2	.	CASRRTTGVYGYTF	TGTGCCAGTAGGCGCACGACAGGGGTCTATGGCTACACCTTC
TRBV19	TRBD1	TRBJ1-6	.	CASGLPRTGRVSPLHF	TGTGCCAGTGGACTACCCAGGACAGGGAGGGTTTCACCCCTCCACTTT
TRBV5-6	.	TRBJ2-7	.	CASSLARPTYEQYF	TGTGCCAGCAGCTTGGCTAGACCAACTTACGAGCAGTACTTC
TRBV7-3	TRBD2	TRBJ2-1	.	CASSSASGSWNEQFF	TGTGCCAGCAGCTCTGCTAGCGGGAGTTGGAATGAGCAGTTCTTC
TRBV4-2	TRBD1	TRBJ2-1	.	CASSSPRDRVNEQFF	TGTGCCAGCAGCTCTCCCCGGGACAGGGTCAATGAGCAGTTCTTC
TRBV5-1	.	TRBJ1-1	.	CASSFIKNRNTEAFF	TGCGCCAGCAGCTTTATAAAGAACAGGAACACTGAAGCTTTCTTT
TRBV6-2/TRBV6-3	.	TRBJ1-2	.	CASSYSAGYGYTF	TGTGCCAGCAGTTACTCGGCTGGCTATGGCTACACCTTC
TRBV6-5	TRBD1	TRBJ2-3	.	CASSSGTATDTQYF	TGTGCCAGCAGTTCCGGGACAGCCACAGATACGCAGTATTTT
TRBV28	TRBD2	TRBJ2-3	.	CASSPPSGLTDTQYF	TGTGCCAGCTCCCCCCCTAGCGGGTTAACAGATACGCAGTATTTT
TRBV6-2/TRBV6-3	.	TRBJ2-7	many	CASSYSLTGLYSYEQYF	TGTGCCAGCAGTTACTCGTTGACGGGACTTTACTCCTACGAGCAGTACTTC
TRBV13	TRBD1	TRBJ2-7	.	CASSRGGQGTEQYF	TGTGCCAGCAGTCGCGGGGGACAGGGCACCGAGCAGTACTTC
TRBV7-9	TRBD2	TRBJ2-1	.	CASSLITSAHNEQFF	TGTGCCAGCAGCTTAATCACTAGCGCCCACAATGAGCAGTTCTTC
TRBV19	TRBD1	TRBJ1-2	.	CASSLNTGVSGYTF	TGTGCCAGTAGCCTTAATACAGGGGTTTCTGGCTACACCTTC
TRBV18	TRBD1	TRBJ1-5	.	CASSSGQGQPQHF	TGTGCCAGCTCATCAGGACAGGGTCAGCCCCAGCATTTT
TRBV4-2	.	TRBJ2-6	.	CASSQGRQGTGANVLTF	TGTGCCAGCAGCCAAGGGAGGCAAGGTACTGGGGCCAACGTCCTGACTTTC
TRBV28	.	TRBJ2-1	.	CASSLGGAAGLEQFF	TGTGCCAGCAGTCTTGGGGGGGCAGCGGGACTTGAGCAGTTCTTC
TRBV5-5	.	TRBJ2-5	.	CASSLEQGQETQYF	TGTGCCAGCAGCCTGGAACAGGGTCAAGAGACCCAGTACTTC
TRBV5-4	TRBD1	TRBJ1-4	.	CASSLQGATREKLFF	TGTGCCAGCAGCTTACAGGGGGCAACAAGGGAAAAACTGTTTTTT
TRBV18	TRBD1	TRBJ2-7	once	CASSPGTGGNYEQYF	TGTGCCAGCTCCCCCGGGACAGGGGGGAACTACGAGCAGTACTTC
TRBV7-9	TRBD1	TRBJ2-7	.	CASSTPRDRGSYEQYF	TGTGCCAGCAGCACGCCCCGGGACAGGGGTTCCTACGAGCAGTACTTC
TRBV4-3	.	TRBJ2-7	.	CASSHVGLTTEQYF	TGCGCCAGCAGCCATGTGGGACTGACGACCGAGCAGTACTTC
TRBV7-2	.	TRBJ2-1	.	CASRIDSYNEQFF	TGTGCCAGCAGGATAGACTCCTACAATGAGCAGTTCTTC
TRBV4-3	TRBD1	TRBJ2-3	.	CASSLWTGGETQYF	TGCGCCAGCAGCCTATGGACAGGGGGAGAGACGCAGTATTTT
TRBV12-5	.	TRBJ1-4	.	CASGLYTSEKLFF	TGTGCTAGTGGTTTGTACACCTCTGAAAAACTGTTTTTT
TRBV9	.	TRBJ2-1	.	CASSVAPLRDNEQFF	TGCGCCAGCAGCGTAGCCCCCTTGAGAGACAATGAGCAGTTCTTC
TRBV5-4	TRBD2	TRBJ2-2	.	CASSSGLAGITGELFF	TGTGCCAGCAGTTCAGGACTAGCGGGGATTACCGGGGAGCTGTTTTTT
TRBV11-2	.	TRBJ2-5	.	CASSLERGTFQETQYF	TGTGCCAGCAGCTTAGAGCGGGGCACCTTTCAAGAGACCCAGTACTTC
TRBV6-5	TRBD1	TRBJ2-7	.	CASSYQYRGIYEQYF	TGTGCCAGCAGTTACCAATACAGGGGGATTTACGAGCAGTACTTC
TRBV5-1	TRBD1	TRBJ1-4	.	CASSHGTDNEKLFF	TGCGCCAGCAGCCACGGGACAGATAATGAAAAACTGTTTTTT
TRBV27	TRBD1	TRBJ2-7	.	CASSLLGQGNALNEQYF	TGTGCCAGCAGTTTACTCGGACAGGGCAACGCTCTGAACGAGCAGTACTTC
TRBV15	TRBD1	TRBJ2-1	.	CATSRDVTTSRGTAEQFF	TGTGCCACCAGCAGAGATGTTACCACGAGCAGGGGGACAGCTGAGCAGTTCTTC
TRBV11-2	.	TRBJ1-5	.	CASSLDLYSNQPQHF	TGTGCCAGCAGCTTAGATTTGTATAGCAATCAGCCCCAGCATTTT
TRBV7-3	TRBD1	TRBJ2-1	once	CASSSTRDSYNEQFF	TGTGCCAGCAGCTCGACCCGGGACAGTTACAATGAGCAGTTCTTC
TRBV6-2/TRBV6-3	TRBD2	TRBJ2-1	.	CASRPYIAGGPLNEQFF	TGTGCCAGCAGACCTTATATAGCGGGGGGCCCCCTCAATGAGCAGTTCTTC
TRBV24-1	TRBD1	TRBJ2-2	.	CATSDSGAGGASGELFF	TGTGCCACCAGTGATTCAGGGGCAGGGGGCGCGTCCGGGGAGCTGTTTTTT
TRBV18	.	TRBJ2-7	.	CASSETGTLYEQYF	TGTGCCAGCTCAGAAACCGGGACACTTTACGAGCAGTACTTC
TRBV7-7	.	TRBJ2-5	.	CASSLAGTQGGQETQYF	TGTGCCAGCAGCTTAGCGGGGACACAGGGAGGGCAAGAGACCCAGTACTTC
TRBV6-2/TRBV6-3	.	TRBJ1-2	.	CASSYGLAGRKANYGYTF	TGTGCCAGCAGTTACGGGTTGGCAGGGCGCAAGGCTAACTATGGCTACACCTTC
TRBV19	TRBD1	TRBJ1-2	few	CASRYGQANYGYTF	TGTGCCAGTAGATATGGACAGGCTAACTATGGCTACACCTTC
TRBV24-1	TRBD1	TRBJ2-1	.	CATSGDSIYNEQFF	TGTGCCACCAGTGGGGACAGTATCTACAATGAGCAGTTCTTC
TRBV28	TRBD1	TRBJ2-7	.	CASSFGTGVDEQYF	TGTGCCAGCAGTTTTGGGACAGGGGTTGACGAGCAGTACTTC
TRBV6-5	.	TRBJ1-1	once	CATMLWRTMNTEAFF	TGTGCCACAATGCTCTGGAGAACAATGAACACTGAAGCTTTCTTT
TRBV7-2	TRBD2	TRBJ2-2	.	CASSLGGGGAGELFF	TGTGCCAGCAGCTTAGGGGGGGGTGGCGCCGGGGAGCTGTTTTTT
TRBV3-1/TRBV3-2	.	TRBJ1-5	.	CASSQQTGFQPQHF	TGTGCCAGCAGCCAGCAAACAGGGTTTCAGCCCCAGCATTTT
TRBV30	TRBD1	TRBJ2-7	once	CAWSRGRGYEQYF	TGTGCCTGGAGTCGGGGCAGGGGGTACGAGCAGTACTTC
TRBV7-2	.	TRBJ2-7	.	CASSLGWARAYEQYF	TGTGCCAGCAGCTTAGGATGGGCCAGAGCCTACGAGCAGTACTTC
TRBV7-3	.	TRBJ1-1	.	CASSPITDTEAFF	TGTGCCAGCAGCCCTATCACGGACACTGAAGCTTTCTTT
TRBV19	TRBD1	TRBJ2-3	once	CASISGQGVSDTQYF	TGTGCCAGTATTTCGGGACAGGGGGTTTCAGATACGCAGTATTTT
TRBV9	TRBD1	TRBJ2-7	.	CASSKGQGGFYEQYF	TGTGCCAGCAGCAAAGGACAGGGGGGTTTCTACGAGCAGTACTTC
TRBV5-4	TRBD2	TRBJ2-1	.	CASSPGSGSSYNEQFF	TGTGCCAGCAGCCCTGGTAGCGGGTCATCCTACAATGAGCAGTTCTTC
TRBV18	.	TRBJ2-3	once	CASSPPEQRGTDTQYF	TGTGCCAGCTCACCACCAGAACAGAGAGGCACAGATACGCAGTATTTT
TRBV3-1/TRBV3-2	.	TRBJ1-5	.	CASSLGGSFNQPQHF	TGTGCCAGCAGCCTGGGAGGGAGCTTTAATCAGCCCCAGCATTTT